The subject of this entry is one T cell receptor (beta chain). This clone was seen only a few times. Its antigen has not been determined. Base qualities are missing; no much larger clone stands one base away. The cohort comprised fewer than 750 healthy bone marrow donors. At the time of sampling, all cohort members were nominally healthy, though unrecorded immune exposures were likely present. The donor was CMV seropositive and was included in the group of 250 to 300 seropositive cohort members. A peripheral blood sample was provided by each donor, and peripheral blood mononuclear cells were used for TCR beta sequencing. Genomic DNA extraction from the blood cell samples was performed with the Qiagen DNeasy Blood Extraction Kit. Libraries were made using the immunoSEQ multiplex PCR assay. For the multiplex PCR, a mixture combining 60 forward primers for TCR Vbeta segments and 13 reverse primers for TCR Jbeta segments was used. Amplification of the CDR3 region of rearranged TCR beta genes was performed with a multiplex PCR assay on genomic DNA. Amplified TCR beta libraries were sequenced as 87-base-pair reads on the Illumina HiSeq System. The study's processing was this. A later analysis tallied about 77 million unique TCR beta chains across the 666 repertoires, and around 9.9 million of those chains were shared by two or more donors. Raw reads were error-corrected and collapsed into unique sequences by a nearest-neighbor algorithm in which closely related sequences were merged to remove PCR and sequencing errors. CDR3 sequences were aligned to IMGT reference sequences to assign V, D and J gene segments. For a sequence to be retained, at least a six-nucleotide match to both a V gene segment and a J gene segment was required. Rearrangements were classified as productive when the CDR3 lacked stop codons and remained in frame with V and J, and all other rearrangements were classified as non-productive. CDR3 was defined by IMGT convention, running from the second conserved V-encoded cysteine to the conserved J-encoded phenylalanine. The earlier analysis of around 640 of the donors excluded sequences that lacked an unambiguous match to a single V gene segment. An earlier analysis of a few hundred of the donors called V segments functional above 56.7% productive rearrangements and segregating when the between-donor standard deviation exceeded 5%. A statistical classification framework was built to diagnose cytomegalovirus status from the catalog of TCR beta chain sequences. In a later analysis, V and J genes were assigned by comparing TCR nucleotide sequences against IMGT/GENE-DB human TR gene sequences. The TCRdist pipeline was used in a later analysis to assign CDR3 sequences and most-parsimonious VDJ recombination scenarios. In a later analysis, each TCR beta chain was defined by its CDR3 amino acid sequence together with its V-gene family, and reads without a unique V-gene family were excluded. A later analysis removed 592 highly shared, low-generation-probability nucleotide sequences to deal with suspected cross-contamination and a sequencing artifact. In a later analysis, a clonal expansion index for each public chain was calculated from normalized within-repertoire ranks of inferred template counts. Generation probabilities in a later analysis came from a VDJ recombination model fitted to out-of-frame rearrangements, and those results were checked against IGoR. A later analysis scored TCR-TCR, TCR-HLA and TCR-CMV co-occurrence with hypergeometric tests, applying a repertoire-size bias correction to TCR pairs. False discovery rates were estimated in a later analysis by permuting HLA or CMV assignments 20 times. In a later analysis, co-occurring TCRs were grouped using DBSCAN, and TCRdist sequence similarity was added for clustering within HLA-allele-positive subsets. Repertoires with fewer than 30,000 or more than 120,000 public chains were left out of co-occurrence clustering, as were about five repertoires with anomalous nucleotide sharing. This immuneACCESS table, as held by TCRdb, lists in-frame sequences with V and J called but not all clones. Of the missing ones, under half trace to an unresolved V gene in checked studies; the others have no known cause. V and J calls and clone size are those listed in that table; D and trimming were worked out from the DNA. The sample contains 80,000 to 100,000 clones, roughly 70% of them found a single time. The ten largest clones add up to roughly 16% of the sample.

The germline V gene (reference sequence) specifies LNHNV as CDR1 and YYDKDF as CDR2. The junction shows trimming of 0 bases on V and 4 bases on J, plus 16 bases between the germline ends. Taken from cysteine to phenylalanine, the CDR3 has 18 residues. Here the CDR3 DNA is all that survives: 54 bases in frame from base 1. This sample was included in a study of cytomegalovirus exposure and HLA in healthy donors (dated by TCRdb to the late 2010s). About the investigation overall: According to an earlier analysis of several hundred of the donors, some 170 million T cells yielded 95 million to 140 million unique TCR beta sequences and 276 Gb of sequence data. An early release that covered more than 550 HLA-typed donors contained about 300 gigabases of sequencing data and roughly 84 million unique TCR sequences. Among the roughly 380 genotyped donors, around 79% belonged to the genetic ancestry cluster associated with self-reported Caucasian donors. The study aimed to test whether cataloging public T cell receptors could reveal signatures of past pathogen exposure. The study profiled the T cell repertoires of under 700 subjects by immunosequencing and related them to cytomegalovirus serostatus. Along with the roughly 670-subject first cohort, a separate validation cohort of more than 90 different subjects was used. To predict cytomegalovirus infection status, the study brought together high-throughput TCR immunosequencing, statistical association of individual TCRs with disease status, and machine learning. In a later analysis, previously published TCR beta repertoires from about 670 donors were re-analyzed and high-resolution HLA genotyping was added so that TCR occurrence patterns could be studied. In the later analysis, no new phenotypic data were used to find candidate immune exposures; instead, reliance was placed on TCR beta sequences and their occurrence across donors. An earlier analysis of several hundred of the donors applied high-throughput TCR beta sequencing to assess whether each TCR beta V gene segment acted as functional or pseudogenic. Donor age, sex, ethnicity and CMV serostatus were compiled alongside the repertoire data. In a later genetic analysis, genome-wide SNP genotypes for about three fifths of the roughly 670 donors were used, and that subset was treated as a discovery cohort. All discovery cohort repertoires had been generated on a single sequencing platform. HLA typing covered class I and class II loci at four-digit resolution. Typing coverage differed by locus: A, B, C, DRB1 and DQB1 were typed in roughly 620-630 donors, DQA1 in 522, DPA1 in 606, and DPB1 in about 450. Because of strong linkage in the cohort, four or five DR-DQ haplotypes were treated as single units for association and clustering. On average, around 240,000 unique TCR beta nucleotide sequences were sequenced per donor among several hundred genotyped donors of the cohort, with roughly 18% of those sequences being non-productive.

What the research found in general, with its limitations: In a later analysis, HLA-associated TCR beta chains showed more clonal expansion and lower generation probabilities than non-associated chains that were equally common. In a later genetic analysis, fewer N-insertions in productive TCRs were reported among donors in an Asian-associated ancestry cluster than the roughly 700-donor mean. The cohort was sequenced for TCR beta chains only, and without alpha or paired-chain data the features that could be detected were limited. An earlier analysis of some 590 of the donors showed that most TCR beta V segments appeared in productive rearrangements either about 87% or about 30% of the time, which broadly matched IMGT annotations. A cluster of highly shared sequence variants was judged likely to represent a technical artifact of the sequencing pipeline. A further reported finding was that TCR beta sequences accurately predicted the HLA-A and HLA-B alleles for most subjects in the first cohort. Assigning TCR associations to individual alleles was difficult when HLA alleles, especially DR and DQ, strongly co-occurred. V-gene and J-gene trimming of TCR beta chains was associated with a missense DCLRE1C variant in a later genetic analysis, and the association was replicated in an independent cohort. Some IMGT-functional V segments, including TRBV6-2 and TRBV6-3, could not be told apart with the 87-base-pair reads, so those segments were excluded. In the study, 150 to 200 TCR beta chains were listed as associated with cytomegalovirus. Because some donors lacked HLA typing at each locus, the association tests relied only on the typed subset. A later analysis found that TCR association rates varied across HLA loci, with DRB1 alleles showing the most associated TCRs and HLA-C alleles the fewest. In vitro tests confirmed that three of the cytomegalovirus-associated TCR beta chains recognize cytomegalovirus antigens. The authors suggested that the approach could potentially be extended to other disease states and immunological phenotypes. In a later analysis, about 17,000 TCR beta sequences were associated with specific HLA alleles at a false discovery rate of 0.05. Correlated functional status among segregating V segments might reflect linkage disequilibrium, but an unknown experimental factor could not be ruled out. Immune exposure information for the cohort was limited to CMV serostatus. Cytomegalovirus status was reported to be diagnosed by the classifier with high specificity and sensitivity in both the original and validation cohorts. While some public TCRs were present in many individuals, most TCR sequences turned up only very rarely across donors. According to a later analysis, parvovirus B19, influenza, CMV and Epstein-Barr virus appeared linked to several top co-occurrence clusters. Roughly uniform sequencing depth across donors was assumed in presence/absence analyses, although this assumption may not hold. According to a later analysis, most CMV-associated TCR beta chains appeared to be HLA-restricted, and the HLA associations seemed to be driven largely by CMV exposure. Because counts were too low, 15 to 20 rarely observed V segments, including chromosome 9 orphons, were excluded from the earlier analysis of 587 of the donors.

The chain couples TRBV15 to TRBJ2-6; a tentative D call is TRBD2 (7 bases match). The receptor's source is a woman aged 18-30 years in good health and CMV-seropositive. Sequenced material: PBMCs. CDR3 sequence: CATSRELSGGTGANVLTF. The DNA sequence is TGTGCCACCAGCAGAGAGCTCTCGGGGGGCACAGGGGCCAACGTCCTGACTTTC.